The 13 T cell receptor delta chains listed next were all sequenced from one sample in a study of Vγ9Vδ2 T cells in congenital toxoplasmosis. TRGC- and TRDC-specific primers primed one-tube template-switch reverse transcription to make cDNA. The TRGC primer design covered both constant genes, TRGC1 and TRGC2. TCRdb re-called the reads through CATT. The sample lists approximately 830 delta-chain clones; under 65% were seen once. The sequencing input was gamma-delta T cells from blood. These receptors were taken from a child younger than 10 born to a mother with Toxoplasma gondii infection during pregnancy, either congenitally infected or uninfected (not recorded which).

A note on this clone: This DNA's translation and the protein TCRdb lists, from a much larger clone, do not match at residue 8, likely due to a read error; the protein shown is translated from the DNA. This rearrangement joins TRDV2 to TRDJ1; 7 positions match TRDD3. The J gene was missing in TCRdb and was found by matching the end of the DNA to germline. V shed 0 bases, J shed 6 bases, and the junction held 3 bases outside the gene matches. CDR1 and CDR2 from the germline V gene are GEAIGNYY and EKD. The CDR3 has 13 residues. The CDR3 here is CACDTWGKHKLIF. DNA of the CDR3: TGTGCCTGTGACACCTGGGGGAAACATAAACTCATCTTT.

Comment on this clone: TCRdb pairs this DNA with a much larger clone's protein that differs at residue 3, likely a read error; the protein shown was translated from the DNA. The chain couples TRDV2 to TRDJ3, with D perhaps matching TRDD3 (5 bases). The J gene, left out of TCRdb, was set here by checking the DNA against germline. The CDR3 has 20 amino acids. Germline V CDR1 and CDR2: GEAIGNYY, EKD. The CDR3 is CAWDTAEGGLSSWDTRQMFF. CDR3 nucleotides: TGTGCCTGGGACACCGCCGAGGGGGGCCTCAGCTCCTGGGACACCCGACAGATGTTTTTC.

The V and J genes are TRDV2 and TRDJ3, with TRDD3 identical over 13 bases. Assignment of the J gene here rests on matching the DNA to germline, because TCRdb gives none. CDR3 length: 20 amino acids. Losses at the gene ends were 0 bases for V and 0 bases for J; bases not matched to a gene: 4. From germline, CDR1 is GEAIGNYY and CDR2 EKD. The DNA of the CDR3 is TGTGCCTGTGACACCGTACTGGGGGATACGAGCTCCTGGGACACCCGACAGATGTTTTTC. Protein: CACDTVLGDTSSWDTRQMFF.

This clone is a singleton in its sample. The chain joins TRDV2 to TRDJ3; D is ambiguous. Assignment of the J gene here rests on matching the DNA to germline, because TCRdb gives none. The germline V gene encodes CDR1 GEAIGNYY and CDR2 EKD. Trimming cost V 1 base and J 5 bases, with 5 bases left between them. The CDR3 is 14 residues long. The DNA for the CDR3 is TGTGCCTGTGACACGCTGGGGGACACCCGACAGATGTTTTTC. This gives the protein CACDTLGDTRQMFF.

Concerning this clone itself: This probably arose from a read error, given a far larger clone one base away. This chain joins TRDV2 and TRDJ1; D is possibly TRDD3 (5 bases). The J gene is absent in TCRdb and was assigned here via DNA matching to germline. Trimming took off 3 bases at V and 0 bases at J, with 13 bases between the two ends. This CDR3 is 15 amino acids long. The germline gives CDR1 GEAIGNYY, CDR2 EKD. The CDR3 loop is CACDALPGDTDKLIF. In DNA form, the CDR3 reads TGTGCCTGTGACGCCTTACCGGGGGACACCGATAAACTCATCTTT.

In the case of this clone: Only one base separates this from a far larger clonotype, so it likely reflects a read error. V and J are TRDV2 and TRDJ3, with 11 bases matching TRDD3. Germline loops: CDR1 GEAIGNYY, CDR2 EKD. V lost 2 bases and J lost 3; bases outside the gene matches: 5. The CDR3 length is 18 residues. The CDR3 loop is CACDNLLGDNWDTRQMFF. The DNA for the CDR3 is TGTGCCTGTGACAACCTACTGGGGGATAACTGGGACACCCGACAGATGTTTTTC.

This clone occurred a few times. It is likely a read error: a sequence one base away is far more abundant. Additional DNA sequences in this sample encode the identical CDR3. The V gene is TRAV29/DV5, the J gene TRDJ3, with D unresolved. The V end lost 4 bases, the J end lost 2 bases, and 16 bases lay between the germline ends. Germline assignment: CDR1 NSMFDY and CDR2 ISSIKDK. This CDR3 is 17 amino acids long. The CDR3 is CAAQRRSHPWDTRQMFF. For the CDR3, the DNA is TGTGCAGCACAGAGGAGATCACATCCCTGGGACACCCGACAGATGTTTTTC.

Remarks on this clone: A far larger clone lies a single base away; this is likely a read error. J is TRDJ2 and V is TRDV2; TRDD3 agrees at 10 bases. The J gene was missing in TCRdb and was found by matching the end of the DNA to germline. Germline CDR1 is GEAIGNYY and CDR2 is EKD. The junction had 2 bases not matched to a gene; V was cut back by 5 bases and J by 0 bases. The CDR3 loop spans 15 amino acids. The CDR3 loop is CACVLGDSLTAQLFF. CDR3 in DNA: TGTGCCTGTGTACTGGGGGATTCTTTGACAGCACAACTCTTCTTT.

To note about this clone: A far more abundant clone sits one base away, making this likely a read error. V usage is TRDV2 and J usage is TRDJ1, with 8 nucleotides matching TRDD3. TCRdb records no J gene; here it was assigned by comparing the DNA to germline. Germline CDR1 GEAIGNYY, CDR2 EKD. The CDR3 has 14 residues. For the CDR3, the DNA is TGTGCCCGTGACATACTGGGGGGCACCGATAAACTCATCTTT. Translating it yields CARDILGGTDKLIF.

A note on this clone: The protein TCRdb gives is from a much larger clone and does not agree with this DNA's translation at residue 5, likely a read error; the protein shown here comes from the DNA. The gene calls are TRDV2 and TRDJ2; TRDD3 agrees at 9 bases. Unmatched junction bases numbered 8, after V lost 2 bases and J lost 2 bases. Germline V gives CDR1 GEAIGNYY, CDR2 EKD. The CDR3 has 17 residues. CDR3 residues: CACDNVSTGGLTAQLFF. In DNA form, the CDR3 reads TGTGCCTGTGACAACGTGAGTACTGGGGGATTGACAGCACAACTCTTCTTT.

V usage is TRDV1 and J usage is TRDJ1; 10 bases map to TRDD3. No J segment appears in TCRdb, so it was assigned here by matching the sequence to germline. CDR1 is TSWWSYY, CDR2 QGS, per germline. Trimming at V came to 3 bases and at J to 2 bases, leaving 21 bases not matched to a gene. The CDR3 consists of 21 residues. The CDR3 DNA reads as TGTGCTCTTGGGGATCAAGGAATCCCCCCCCCCCACTGGGGGATTACCGATAAACTCATCTTT. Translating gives CALGDQGIPPPHWGITDKLIF.

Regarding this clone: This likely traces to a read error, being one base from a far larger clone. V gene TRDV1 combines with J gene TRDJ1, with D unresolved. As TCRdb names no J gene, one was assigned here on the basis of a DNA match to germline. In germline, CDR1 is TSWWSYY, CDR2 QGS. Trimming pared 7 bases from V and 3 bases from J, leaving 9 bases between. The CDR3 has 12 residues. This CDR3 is CALVGGPDKLIF. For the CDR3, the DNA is TGTGCTCTTGTGGGAGGTCCCGATAAACTCATCTTT.

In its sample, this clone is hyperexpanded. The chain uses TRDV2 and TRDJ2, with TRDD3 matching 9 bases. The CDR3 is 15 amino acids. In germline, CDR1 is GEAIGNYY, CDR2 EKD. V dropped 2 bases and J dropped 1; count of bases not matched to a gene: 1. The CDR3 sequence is CACDILGDLTAQLFF. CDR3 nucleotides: TGTGCCTGTGACATACTGGGGGATTTGACAGCACAACTCTTCTTT.